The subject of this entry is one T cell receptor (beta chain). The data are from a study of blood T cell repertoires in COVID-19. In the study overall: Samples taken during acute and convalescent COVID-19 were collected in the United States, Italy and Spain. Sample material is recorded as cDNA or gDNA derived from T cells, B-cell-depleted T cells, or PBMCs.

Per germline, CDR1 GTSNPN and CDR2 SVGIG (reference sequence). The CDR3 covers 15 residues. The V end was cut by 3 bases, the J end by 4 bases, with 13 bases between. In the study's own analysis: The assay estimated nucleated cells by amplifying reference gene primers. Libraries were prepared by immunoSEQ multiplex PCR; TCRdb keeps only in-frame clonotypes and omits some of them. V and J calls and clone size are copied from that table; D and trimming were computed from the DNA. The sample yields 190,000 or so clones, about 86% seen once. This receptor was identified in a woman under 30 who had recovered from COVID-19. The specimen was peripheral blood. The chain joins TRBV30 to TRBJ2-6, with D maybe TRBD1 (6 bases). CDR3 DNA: TGTGCCTGGAGAAAACAGGGTTCAGGGGCCAACGTCCTGACTTTC. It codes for CAWRKQGSGANVLTF.